A single sample gave rise to the 22 T cell receptor beta chains below, sequenced in a study of shared clonotypes between healthy human individuals. Profiled with immunoSEQ multiplex PCR; TCRdb holds only in-frame clones, not every one. The sample consists of approximately 2,000,000 clones, about nine tenths of them appearing once. The sample comprised naive CD4+ T cells from PBMCs. Indicated subset: CD45RA+ positively selected. The source is a man between 18 and 35 years old in good health. Some clones in this sample may be carry-over from other donors' samples.

Only a few counts were recorded for this clone. The J gene is TRBJ1-1, the V gene TRBV5-1; D unclear. CDR1 and CDR2 (germline): SGHRS, YFSETQ. V lost 1 base, J lost 3 bases, and 7 bases lay in between. The CDR3 totals 13 residues. The CDR3 coding sequence is TGCGCCAGCAGCTTGATCGGGTACACTGAAGCTTTCTTT. Amino acid sequence: CASSLIGYTEAFF.

V is TRBV6-6 and J is TRBJ2-3; no firm D call. Germline V gives CDR1 MNHNY, CDR2 SVGAGI (reference sequence). V was pared by 2 bases and J by 4 bases, with 10 bases between. The CDR3 is 14 amino acids. CDR3: CASSYGQRSDTQYF. In DNA, the CDR3 is TGTGCCAGCAGTTACGGGCAGAGATCAGATACGCAGTATTTT.

This rearrangement joins TRBV29-1 to TRBJ2-5, with TRBD2 matching over 10 bases. CDR1 and CDR2 (germline): SQVTM, ANQGSEA. V dropped 3 bases and J dropped 5; count of bases not matched to a gene: 6. CDR3 length equals 14 residues. Written as DNA, the CDR3 is TGCAGCGTTGATGGGCCTAGCGGGAGTGAGACCCAGTACTTC. Translating gives CSVDGPSGSETQYF.

The rearrangement links TRBV7-9 to TRBJ2-2; 7 positions match TRBD2. There are 16 residues in the CDR3. Per germline, CDR1 SEHNR and CDR2 FQNEAQ (reference sequence). The V gene end was trimmed by 8 bases and the J gene end by 8 bases; junction bases not matched to a gene: 17. The CDR3 reads CASSPSTSQSWGELFF. The CDR3 nucleotides read TGTGCCAGCTCGCCGTCGACTAGCCAAAGTTGGGGGGAGCTGTTTTTT.

V is TRBV9 and J is TRBJ2-5, with D tentatively TRBD2 (5 bases). This CDR3 spans 12 amino acids. Germline V lookup: CDR1 SGDLS, CDR2 YYNGEE. V was trimmed by 3 bases and J by 7 bases, leaving 10 bases between them. The CDR3 region is CASSARDGTQYF. For the CDR3, the DNA is TGTGCCAGCAGCGCCCGGGATGGGACCCAGTACTTC.

The gene calls are TRBV20-1 and TRBJ2-4; a weak D match, TRBD2 (6 bases). V was shortened by 7 bases and J by 9 bases, with 10 bases between the two germline ends. Germline CDR1 is DFQATT and CDR2 is SNEGSKA (reference sequence). The CDR3 is 10 amino acids. The CDR3 sequence: CSVPRGIQYF. DNA of the CDR3: TGCAGTGTTCCGCGGGGCATTCAGTACTTC.

Regarding this clone: The same CDR3 can be traced to other DNA sequences in this sample. The J gene is TRBJ1-5, the V gene TRBV18; TRBD1 might be the D (5 bases). The germline gives CDR1 KGHSH, CDR2 LQKENI. Trimming took off 3 bases at V and 1 base at J, with 10 bases between the two ends. There are 15 residues in the CDR3. The CDR3 DNA is TGTGCCAGCTCACCTCTGGGGGACAGCAATCAGCCCCAGCATTTT. Translating it yields CASSPLGDSNQPQHF.

This chain links TRBV2 with TRBJ2-5; the D gene is possibly TRBD2 (5 bases). The DNA matches TRBJ2-7 better at its end, which makes the J call doubtful. The CDR3 is 11 residues long. Germline V lookup: CDR1 SNHLY, CDR2 FYNNEI. The DNA for the CDR3 is TGTGCCAGCAGTGGGGAGACCGAGCAGTACTTC. This encodes CASSGETEQYF.

The count of this clone is one. The chain employs TRBV18 and TRBJ2-1; either TRBD1 or TRBD2 may fit D (5 bases each). This CDR3 region has 11 residues. CDR1 KGHSH and CDR2 LQKENI come from the germline V gene. V was clipped by 6 bases and J by 6 bases, with 6 bases between them. DNA of the CDR3: TGTGCCAGCTCCGGGGCCAATGAGCAGTTCTTC. Protein product: CASSGANEQFF.

The chain joins TRBV29-1 to TRBJ2-7, with D maybe TRBD1 (5 bases). Per the germline V gene, CDR1 is SQVTM and CDR2 is ANQGSEA. Trimming stripped 4 bases from V and 4 bases from J, with 14 bases between. The CDR3 spans 13 residues. This chain's CDR3 is CSVAQGIMYEQYF. The CDR3 DNA is TGCAGCGTTGCCCAGGGTATTATGTACGAGCAGTACTTC.

The rearrangement uses TRBV7-3 and TRBJ2-2, with 8 bases identical to TRBD2. Germline values: CDR1 SGHTA, CDR2 FQGTGA. V lost 3 bases, J lost 4 bases, and 13 bases stayed unmatched. The CDR3 is made up of 18 amino acids. The chain's CDR3 is CASSLDRLGGRTTGELFF. The DNA for the CDR3 is TGTGCCAGCAGCTTGGATAGGTTGGGCGGGAGGACCACCGGGGAGCTGTTTTTT.

Note on this clone: Sequence at one end of the junction differs from germline and may be a read error. The rearrangement joins TRBV28 to TRBJ1-2, with D perhaps TRBD1 (5 bases). CDR1 is MDHEN and CDR2 is SYDVKM in the germline V gene. The CDR3 totals 13 residues. CDR3 in amino acids: CASTPGGSNGYTF. In nucleotides, the CDR3 is TGTGCCAGCACCCCGGGGGGGTCAAATGGGTACACCTTC.

The chain joins TRBV6-6 to TRBJ1-2; a weak D match, TRBD1 (5 bases). Looked up from germline, CDR1 is MNHNY and CDR2 is SVGAGI (reference sequence). Trimming shortened V by 6 bases and J by 5 bases, and 13 bases separated the two germline ends. CDR3 length equals 13 residues. CDR3 protein: CASSPSDSYGYTF. The CDR3, as DNA: TGTGCCAGCAGCCCATCTGACAGTTATGGCTACACCTTC.

This sequence joins TRBV5-1 and TRBJ2-7; 7 bases agree with TRBD1. Germline V gene lookup returns CDR1 SGHRS and CDR2 YFSETQ. Trimming cost V 4 bases and J 0 bases; bases outside gene matches: 7. The length of the CDR3 is 15 residues. The CDR3 spells CASSLGTEYSYEQYF. As DNA, the CDR3 is TGCGCCAGCAGCCTCGGGACAGAATACTCCTACGAGCAGTACTTC. The full variable domain, rest sourced from reference TRBV5-1 and TRBJ2-7, is KAGVTQTPRYLIKTRGQQVTLSCSPISGHRSVSWYQQTPGQGLQFLFEYFSETQRNKGNFPGRFSGRQFSNSRSEMNVSTLELGDSALYLCASSLGTEYSYEQYFGPGTRLTVT.

This chain uses TRBV7-3 with TRBJ2-3; 7 nucleotides agree with TRBD1. The germline V gene has CDR1 SGHTA and CDR2 FQGTGA. The CDR3 has 15 amino acids. V gave up 5 bases and J gave up 3 bases; unmatched junction bases: 8. The CDR3 DNA reads as TGTGCCAGCAGCCCAGGGGGAGTAGAAACAGATACGCAGTATTTT. As protein: CASSPGGVETDTQYF.

The chain joins TRBV6-1 to TRBJ1-2; 8 nucleotides agree with TRBD1. This CDR3 is built from 14 residues. Trimming at V came to 8 bases and at J to 3 bases, leaving 8 bases not matched to a gene. Per germline, CDR1 MNHNS and CDR2 SASEGT. DNA of the CDR3: TGTGCCAGCGAGACAGGGGTTGCGGACTATGGCTACACCTTC. Its translation is CASETGVADYGYTF.

This clone appeared a single time. The J gene is TRBJ2-7, the V gene TRBV7-8; possibly TRBD2 for D (5 bases). Trimming cost V 5 bases and J 2 bases, with 13 bases left between them. This CDR3 is built from 14 residues. The V gene's germline CDR1 is SGHVS and CDR2 FQNEAQ. The DNA of the CDR3 is TGTGCCAGCAGCCTCCGCCCCGGGGCCTACGAGCAGTACTTC. Encoded protein: CASSLRPGAYEQYF.

This clone was seen a handful of times. This sample also contains other DNA sequences that code for the same CDR3. The gene calls are TRBV2 and TRBJ1-5; 7 bases fit TRBD1. Trimming removed 4 bases from V and 2 bases from J; junction bases left unmatched: 2. The CDR3 sequence is 14 residues long. Germline V gene lookup returns CDR1 SNHLY and CDR2 FYNNEI. The CDR3 region is CASSGTGGNQPQHF. The CDR3 DNA reads as TGTGCCAGCAGTGGGACAGGAGGCAATCAGCCCCAGCATTTT.

The CDR3 DNA follows: TGTGCCAGTAGTAGTCCGCGGACAGAAACTAATGAAAAACTGTTTTTT. This codes for CASSSPRTETNEKLFF. This rearrangement joins TRBV19 to TRBJ1-4, with D perhaps TRBD1 (6 bases). This CDR3 contains 16 residues. The germline gives CDR1 LNHDA, CDR2 SQIVND (reference sequence). The V end lost 4 bases, the J end lost 1 base, and 13 bases lay between the germline ends. Variable domain in full (rest from reference TRBV19 and TRBJ1-4): DGGITQSPKYLFRKEGQNVTLSCEQNLNHDAMYWYRQDPGQGLRLIYYSQIVNDFQKGDIAEGYSVSREKKESFPLTVTSAQKNPTAFYLCASSSPRTETNEKLFFGSGTQLSVL.

The CDR3 spells CASRGFGNTEAFF. In nucleotides, the CDR3 is TGTGCCAGCAGGGGTTTCGGCAACACTGAAGCTTTCTTT. The chain has TRBV6-4 and TRBJ1-1; D uncertain. The CDR3 covers 13 residues. V dropped 6 bases and J dropped 2 bases, with 10 bases sitting between them. CDR1 and CDR2 (germline): MRHNA, SNTAGT.

This clone has just one count. This chain joins TRBV7-7 and TRBJ2-7; 7 positions agree with TRBD1. The germline CDR1 and CDR2 sequences are SSHAT and FNYEAQ (reference sequence). The ends lost 5 bases at V and 4 bases at J; junction bases unmatched: 14. This CDR3 has 16 residues. The DNA for the CDR3 is TGTGCCAGCAGCCCCATCGTGGCAGGGGGTCAGTACGAGCAGTACTTC. Amino acid sequence: CASSPIVAGGQYEQYF. The variable domain in full, with the rest retrieved from reference TRBV7-7 and TRBJ2-7, is GAGVSQSPRYKVTKRGQDVTLRCDPISSHATLYWYQQALGQGPEFLTYFNYEAQPDKSGLPSDRFSAERPEGSISTLTIQRTEQRDSAMYRCASSPIVAGGQYEQYFGPGTRLTVT.

Points on this clone: Other DNA sequences of this sample code for an identical CDR3. V is TRBV6-6 and J is TRBJ1-5; D ambiguous. V lost 2 bases and J 4 bases, leaving 6 bases between the germline ends. Germline V lookup: CDR1 MNHNY, CDR2 SVGAGI (reference sequence). CDR3 length: 13 residues. The CDR3 nucleotides are TGTGCCAGCAGTTACAGGGATAATCAGCCCCAGCATTTT. This translates into CASSYRDNQPQHF.